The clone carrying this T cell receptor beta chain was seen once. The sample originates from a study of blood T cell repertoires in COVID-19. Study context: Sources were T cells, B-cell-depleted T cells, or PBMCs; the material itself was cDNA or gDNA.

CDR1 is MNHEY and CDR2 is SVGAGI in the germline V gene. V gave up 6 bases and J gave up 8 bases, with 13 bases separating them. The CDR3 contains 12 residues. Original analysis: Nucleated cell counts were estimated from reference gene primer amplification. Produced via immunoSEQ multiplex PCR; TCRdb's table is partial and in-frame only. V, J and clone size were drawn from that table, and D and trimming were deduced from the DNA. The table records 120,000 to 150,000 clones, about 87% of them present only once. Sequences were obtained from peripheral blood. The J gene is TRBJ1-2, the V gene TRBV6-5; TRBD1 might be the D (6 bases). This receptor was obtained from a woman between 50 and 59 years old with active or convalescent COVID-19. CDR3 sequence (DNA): TGTGCCAGCAGAAAGGGGCAGGGGGGCTACACCTTC. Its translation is CASRKGQGGYTF.